In this sample, the clone carrying this T cell receptor (beta chain) turned up a few times. As yet, its antigen is unknown. This sample stems from a study of blood T cells in healthy people across ages. A second roughly 7 to 11 cycle PCR used barcoded and J-beta primers. TCRdb called the 5' RACE reads again in MiXCR, with one record for every CDR3 protein. The sample lists 1.5 million to 2 million distinct CDR3 sequences, 28% seen once, with about 8% in the top ten. The study's findings and limits: TCR beta diversity was tightly associated with the proportion of naive T cells. Compared with aged donors, long-lived donors showed fewer expanded clones, suggesting selection.

The CDR3 spans 15 residues. Trimming cost V 6 bases and J 4 bases, with 18 bases left between them. Per the germline V gene, CDR1 is DFQATT and CDR2 is SNEGSKA (reference sequence). The TCR originated in a woman in her thirties in good health. This chain links TRBV20-1 with TRBJ1-4; D might be TRBD1 (6 bases). Sequenced: blood. The CDR3 DNA follows: TGCAGTGCCCCGGACAGACGAGAGGGTAATGAAAAACTGTTTTTT. Its translation is CSAPDRREGNEKLFF.